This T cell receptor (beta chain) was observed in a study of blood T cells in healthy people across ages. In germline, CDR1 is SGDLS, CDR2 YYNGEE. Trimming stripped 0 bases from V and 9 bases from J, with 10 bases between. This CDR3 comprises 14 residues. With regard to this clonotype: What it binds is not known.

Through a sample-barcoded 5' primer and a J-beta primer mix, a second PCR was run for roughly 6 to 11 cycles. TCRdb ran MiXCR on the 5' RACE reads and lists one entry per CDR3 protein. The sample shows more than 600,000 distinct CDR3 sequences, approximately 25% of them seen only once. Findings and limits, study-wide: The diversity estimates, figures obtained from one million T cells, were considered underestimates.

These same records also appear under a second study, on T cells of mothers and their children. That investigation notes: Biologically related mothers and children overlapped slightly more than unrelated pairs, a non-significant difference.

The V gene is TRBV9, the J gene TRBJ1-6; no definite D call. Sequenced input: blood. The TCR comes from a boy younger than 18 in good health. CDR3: CASSVGLGSSPLHF. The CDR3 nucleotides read TGTGCCAGCAGCGTAGGGCTCGGGAGTTCACCCCTCCACTTT.